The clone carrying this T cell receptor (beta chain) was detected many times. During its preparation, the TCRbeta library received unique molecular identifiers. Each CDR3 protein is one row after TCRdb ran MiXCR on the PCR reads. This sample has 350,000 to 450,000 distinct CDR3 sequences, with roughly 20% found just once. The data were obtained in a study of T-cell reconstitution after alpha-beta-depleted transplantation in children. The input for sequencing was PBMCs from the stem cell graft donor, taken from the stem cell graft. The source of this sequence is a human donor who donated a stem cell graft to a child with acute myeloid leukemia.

CDR3 loop: CATSQGISTDTQYF. In nucleotides, the CDR3 is TGTGCCACCAGCCAGGGGATAAGCACAGATACGCAGTATTTT. This rearrangement joins TRBV24-1 to TRBJ2-3, with D tentatively TRBD1 (6 bases). In germline, CDR1 is KGHDR, CDR2 SFDVKD. This CDR3 spans 14 amino acids. Trimming removed 7 bases at V and 0 bases at J, with 10 bases between.